This TCR beta chain was profiled in a study of blood T cell repertoires in COVID-19. Across the whole study: In each case, the material was cDNA or gDNA derived from T cells, B-cell-depleted T cells, or PBMCs.

This clone showed up just once. Profiling relied on immunoSEQ multiplex PCR, and the TCRdb table lists in-frame clones only, not all of them. In the table there are some 64,000 clones, over 75% of which are singletons. The CDR3 is 16 residues long. V lost 2 bases and J lost 0; bases outside the gene matches: 1. Germline V lookup: CDR1 WNHNN, CDR2 SYGVQD (reference sequence). The clonotype was recovered from a man over 45 with active COVID-19. Sequences were obtained from peripheral blood. The rearrangement uses TRBV10-1 and TRBJ1-1, with 12 bases identical to TRBD1. The chain's CDR3 is CASSERDRGLNTEAFF. In nucleotides, the CDR3 is TGCGCCAGCAGTGAGCGGGACAGGGGGCTGAACACTGAAGCTTTCTTT.